The sequence of this T cell receptor (beta chain) was determined in a study of regulatory T cells in long-lasting Graves disease. Findings and caveats of the study: New patients shared about 880 public clonotypes, fewer than the roughly 2,500 shared by persistent patients.

With iRepertoire HTBI primers and Arm-PCR of CDR3 regions, TCR beta libraries were built. TCRdb reprocessed the multiplex PCR reads via MiXCR and lists one record per CDR3 protein. The sample lists 350,000 to 550,000 distinct CDR3 sequences, 14% to 15% occurring once. The CDR3 runs to 14 residues. With 6 bases clipped from V and 8 bases from J, the junction kept 7 bases outside the gene matches. Germline assignment: CDR1 MNHEY and CDR2 SMNVEV (reference sequence). This sample's time point: newly diagnosed GD, antithyroid drugs for less than 3 months. The TCR library used RNA extracted from PBMCs. Comments on this clonotype: What it binds is unknown.

This sample also belongs to another study, concerning T cells in Graves' hyperthyroidism and ophthalmopathy. According to that study: A lack of ophthalmopathy progression within 18 months defined stable Graves' hyperthyroidism. Most thyroid clonotypes expanded above 0.001 appeared in blood too.

The receptor's source is a woman between 25 and 40 years old with Graves disease. This chain joins TRBV27 and TRBJ1-6; 7 bases are shared with TRBD1. The source was peripheral blood mononuclear cells (PBMCs), collected at new diagnosis, from a patient treated with antithyroid drugs. CDR3 loop: CASSPGTVYSPLHF. The CDR3 DNA sequence: TGTGCCAGCAGCCCCGGGACAGTTTATTCACCCCTCCACTTT.